These T cell receptor beta chains were read from a single sample in a study of blood T cell repertoires in COVID-19. The protocol was immunoSEQ multiplex PCR, while the TCRdb copy is restricted to in-frame clones and leaves out a portion. Among about 120,000 clones, approximately 86% were seen once, and the ten largest hold 7.7%. The sample taken for sequencing was peripheral blood. Receptors originate from a human donor in a cohort sampled during active COVID-19. CDR3s include the opening cysteine and the closing phenylalanine or tryptophan. D genes are given only for firm matches. Some rows mark clone size as missing; the rest say once, few, many or name a class of expanded clone.

abundance: .
v_gene: TRBV6-5
j_gene: TRBJ2-2
d_gene: TRBD1
CDR3aa: CASHRGDTGELFF
CDR3nt: TGTGCCAGCCACAGGGGGGACACCGGGGAGCTGTTTTTT

abundance: .
v_gene: TRBV7-9
j_gene: TRBJ2-5
d_gene: TRBD2
CDR3aa: CASSPLSGRFETQYF
CDR3nt: TGTGCCAGCAGCCCCCTCAGCGGGAGATTCGAGACCCAGTACTTC

abundance: .
v_gene: TRBV19
j_gene: TRBJ2-7
d_gene: .
CDR3aa: CASSIGQIPVDEQYF
CDR3nt: TGTGCCAGTAGTATAGGCCAGATACCTGTGGACGAGCAGTACTTC

abundance: .
v_gene: TRBV6-6
j_gene: TRBJ2-7
d_gene: .
CDR3aa: CASRPWEEGFGEQYF
CDR3nt: TGTGCCAGCAGGCCCTGGGAGGAGGGCTTCGGGGAGCAGTACTTC

abundance: .
v_gene: TRBV20-1
j_gene: TRBJ1-1
d_gene: .
CDR3aa: CSASIPGQLSTEAFF
CDR3nt: TGCAGTGCTAGTATACCCGGACAGTTGAGCACTGAAGCTTTCTTT

abundance: .
v_gene: TRBV5-8
j_gene: TRBJ2-1
d_gene: .
CDR3aa: CASSPIANPQFF
CDR3nt: TGTGCCAGCAGCCCGATAGCCAATCCTCAGTTCTTC

abundance: .
v_gene: TRBV2
j_gene: TRBJ1-4
d_gene: .
CDR3aa: CASRSGAGAANEKLFF
CDR3nt: TGTGCCAGCAGATCCGGAGCGGGGGCGGCTAATGAAAAACTGTTTTTT

abundance: once
v_gene: TRBV27
j_gene: TRBJ2-5
d_gene: .
CDR3aa: CASRKLDGKRQETQYF
CDR3nt: TGTGCCAGCAGGAAACTAGATGGGAAAAGGCAAGAGACCCAGTACTTC

abundance: .
v_gene: TRBV27
j_gene: TRBJ2-1
d_gene: TRBD2
CDR3aa: CASSLDLAGGLDEQFF
CDR3nt: TGTGCCAGCAGTTTAGACCTAGCGGGGGGCCTGGATGAGCAGTTCTTC

abundance: once
v_gene: TRBV5-1
j_gene: TRBJ2-3
d_gene: TRBD2
CDR3aa: CASSLRLATDTQYF
CDR3nt: TGCGCCAGCAGCTTGAGACTAGCCACAGATACGCAGTATTTT

abundance: .
v_gene: TRBV15
j_gene: TRBJ1-5
d_gene: TRBD1
CDR3aa: CATSRDQGGNQPQHF
CDR3nt: TGTGCCACCAGCAGAGATCAGGGGGGCAATCAGCCCCAGCATTTT

abundance: few
v_gene: TRBV5-4
j_gene: TRBJ1-1
d_gene: .
CDR3aa: CASGTGRNTEAFF
CDR3nt: TGTGCCAGCGGTACAGGGAGGAACACTGAAGCTTTCTTT

abundance: .
v_gene: TRBV5-6
j_gene: TRBJ1-5
d_gene: .
CDR3aa: CASSFGTNQPQHF
CDR3nt: TGTGCCAGCAGCTTCGGTACCAATCAGCCCCAGCATTTT

abundance: .
v_gene: TRBV10-3
j_gene: TRBJ2-7
d_gene: TRBD2
CDR3aa: CAISESMKRGGVSYEQYF
CDR3nt: TGTGCCATCAGTGAGTCGATGAAGCGGGGGGGTGTGTCCTACGAGCAGTACTTC

abundance: .
v_gene: TRBV19
j_gene: TRBJ1-2
d_gene: .
CDR3aa: CASGRGGAYGYTF
CDR3nt: TGTGCCAGTGGTAGGGGGGGCGCTTATGGCTACACCTTC

abundance: .
v_gene: TRBV7-2
j_gene: TRBJ2-2
d_gene: TRBD2
CDR3aa: CASSRGLAGGGTGELFF
CDR3nt: TGTGCCAGCAGCCGTGGTCTAGCGGGGGGAGGCACCGGGGAGCTGTTTTTT

abundance: .
v_gene: TRBV7-7
j_gene: TRBJ2-1
d_gene: .
CDR3aa: CASSFRPGNSYNEQFF
CDR3nt: TGTGCCAGCAGCTTCCGGCCAGGGAACTCCTACAATGAGCAGTTCTTC

abundance: .
v_gene: TRBV5-4
j_gene: TRBJ2-2
d_gene: .
CDR3aa: CASSLEQVGTGELFF
CDR3nt: TGTGCCAGCAGCTTGGAGCAGGTTGGCACCGGGGAGCTGTTTTTT

abundance: .
v_gene: TRBV7-8
j_gene: TRBJ2-5
d_gene: .
CDR3aa: CASSPGHPQETQYF
CDR3nt: TGTGCCAGCAGCCCGGGACATCCTCAAGAGACCCAGTACTTC

abundance: .
v_gene: TRBV28
j_gene: TRBJ2-5
d_gene: .
CDR3aa: CASSSRGPQETQYF
CDR3nt: TGTGCCAGCAGTTCCAGGGGTCCCCAAGAGACCCAGTACTTC

abundance: .
v_gene: TRBV19
j_gene: TRBJ2-5
d_gene: .
CDR3aa: CASSFSGVAETQYF
CDR3nt: TGTGCCAGTAGTTTCTCAGGGGTGGCAGAGACCCAGTACTTC

abundance: .
v_gene: TRBV19
j_gene: TRBJ2-1
d_gene: .
CDR3aa: CASTYRRGGSYNEQFF
CDR3nt: TGTGCCAGTACTTACCGGCGGGGCGGTAGCTACAATGAGCAGTTCTTC

abundance: .
v_gene: TRBV28
j_gene: TRBJ2-3
d_gene: TRBD1
CDR3aa: CASSPWTGVGTDTQYF
CDR3nt: TGTGCCAGCAGTCCCTGGACAGGGGTGGGCACAGATACGCAGTATTTT

abundance: .
v_gene: TRBV6-5
j_gene: TRBJ2-7
d_gene: TRBD1
CDR3aa: CASNPDRDYEQYF
CDR3nt: TGTGCCAGCAACCCTGACAGGGACTACGAGCAGTACTTC

abundance: once
v_gene: TRBV5-5
j_gene: TRBJ2-5
d_gene: .
CDR3aa: CASSLARGQETQYF
CDR3nt: TGTGCCAGCAGCTTGGCTAGGGGACAAGAGACCCAGTACTTC

abundance: .
v_gene: TRBV18
j_gene: TRBJ1-3
d_gene: TRBD1
CDR3aa: CASSGTGTGNTIYF
CDR3nt: TGTGCCAGCTCAGGGACAGGGACTGGAAACACCATATATTTT

abundance: .
v_gene: TRBV5-5
j_gene: TRBJ1-1
d_gene: TRBD1
CDR3aa: CASSQTGLGTEAFF
CDR3nt: TGTGCCAGCAGCCAGACAGGGTTGGGCACTGAAGCTTTCTTT

abundance: .
v_gene: TRBV6-1
j_gene: TRBJ1-1
d_gene: .
CDR3aa: CASSRSGVGTEAFF
CDR3nt: TGTGCCAGCAGCCGGTCAGGTGTTGGCACTGAAGCTTTCTTT

abundance: .
v_gene: TRBV19
j_gene: TRBJ2-3
d_gene: TRBD1
CDR3aa: CASRRTTGGGTDTQYF
CDR3nt: TGTGCCAGTAGGCGGACCACAGGGGGCGGCACAGATACGCAGTATTTT

abundance: .
v_gene: TRBV6-5
j_gene: TRBJ2-5
d_gene: TRBD2
CDR3aa: CASSEVAGQTQYF
CDR3nt: TGTGCCAGCTCAGAGGTAGCGGGACAGACCCAGTACTTC

abundance: .
v_gene: TRBV6-5
j_gene: TRBJ2-7
d_gene: TRBD1
CDR3aa: CAGGVGTGNYEQYF
CDR3nt: TGTGCCGGGGGGGTCGGGACAGGGAACTACGAGCAGTACTTC

abundance: .
v_gene: TRBV7-3
j_gene: TRBJ1-3
d_gene: TRBD1
CDR3aa: CASSKTGGLGNTIYF
CDR3nt: TGTGCCAGCAGCAAGACAGGGGGCTTAGGAAACACCATATATTTT

abundance: .
v_gene: TRBV18
j_gene: TRBJ2-7
d_gene: .
CDR3aa: CASSPYLGQGSYEQYF
CDR3nt: TGTGCCAGCTCACCCTACCTGGGGCAGGGTAGCTACGAGCAGTACTTC

abundance: .
v_gene: TRBV13
j_gene: TRBJ2-1
d_gene: .
CDR3aa: CASSWGLRPPEQFF
CDR3nt: TGTGCCAGCAGCTGGGGACTTCGGCCGCCTGAGCAGTTCTTC

abundance: once
v_gene: TRBV7-8
j_gene: TRBJ2-1
d_gene: .
CDR3aa: CASRPFAGESYNEQFF
CDR3nt: TGTGCCAGCAGACCATTCGCAGGGGAGTCCTACAATGAGCAGTTCTTC

abundance: .
v_gene: TRBV6-1
j_gene: TRBJ2-7
d_gene: TRBD1
CDR3aa: CASSEVVWDSYEQYF
CDR3nt: TGTGCCAGCAGTGAAGTAGTGTGGGACAGCTACGAGCAGTACTTC

abundance: .
v_gene: TRBV11-3
j_gene: TRBJ2-5
d_gene: .
CDR3aa: CASSSRPGGDRQYF
CDR3nt: TGTGCCAGCAGCTCAAGACCGGGCGGGGATCGCCAGTACTTC

abundance: .
v_gene: TRBV5-1
j_gene: TRBJ2-2
d_gene: .
CDR3aa: CASRIGFANTGELFF
CDR3nt: TGCGCCAGCAGGATCGGGTTCGCGAACACCGGGGAGCTGTTTTTT

abundance: .
v_gene: TRBV6-1
j_gene: TRBJ1-1
d_gene: .
CDR3aa: CASSEKRARVNTEAFF
CDR3nt: TGTGCCAGCAGTGAAAAAAGGGCCAGGGTGAACACTGAAGCTTTCTTT

abundance: .
v_gene: TRBV27
j_gene: TRBJ1-4
d_gene: .
CDR3aa: CASSLQGTILNEKLFF
CDR3nt: TGTGCCAGCAGTTTACAGGGGACCATACTTAATGAAAAACTGTTTTTT

abundance: .
v_gene: TRBV5-4
j_gene: TRBJ2-7
d_gene: TRBD2
CDR3aa: CASSPELGLVTVEQYF
CDR3nt: TGTGCCAGCAGTCCAGAGCTGGGACTAGTTACGGTTGAGCAGTACTTC

abundance: .
v_gene: TRBV19
j_gene: TRBJ2-7
d_gene: .
CDR3aa: CASSTGTNYEQYF
CDR3nt: TGTGCCAGTAGTACCGGGACAAACTACGAGCAGTACTTC

abundance: .
v_gene: TRBV5-4
j_gene: TRBJ2-1
d_gene: .
CDR3aa: CASTKGLEYNEQFF
CDR3nt: TGTGCCAGCACCAAGGGGCTGGAATACAATGAGCAGTTCTTC

abundance: .
v_gene: TRBV28
j_gene: TRBJ1-2
d_gene: .
CDR3aa: CASSSSGANYGYTF
CDR3nt: TGTGCCAGCAGTTCATCAGGGGCTAACTATGGCTACACCTTC

abundance: .
v_gene: TRBV6-5
j_gene: TRBJ2-1
d_gene: .
CDR3aa: CASSYRLSSYNEQFF
CDR3nt: TGTGCCAGCAGTTACCGGTTGAGCTCCTACAATGAGCAGTTCTTC

abundance: .
v_gene: TRBV6-1
j_gene: TRBJ2-1
d_gene: TRBD1
CDR3aa: CASSEPIGQGRGNEQFF
CDR3nt: TGTGCCAGCAGTGAACCAATTGGACAGGGTCGAGGCAATGAGCAGTTCTTC

abundance: .
v_gene: TRBV2
j_gene: TRBJ2-7
d_gene: .
CDR3aa: CASRVFEENHEQYF
CDR3nt: TGTGCCAGCAGAGTGTTCGAGGAGAACCACGAGCAGTACTTC

abundance: .
v_gene: TRBV19
j_gene: TRBJ2-7
d_gene: TRBD1
CDR3aa: CASSMKGGQGVTEQYF
CDR3nt: TGTGCCAGTAGTATGAAAGGGGGTCAGGGGGTCACAGAGCAGTACTTC

abundance: .
v_gene: TRBV13
j_gene: TRBJ1-1
d_gene: .
CDR3aa: CASSLGQGGTEAFF
CDR3nt: TGTGCCAGCAGCTTAGGGCAGGGAGGGACTGAAGCTTTCTTT

abundance: .
v_gene: TRBV24-1
j_gene: TRBJ2-1
d_gene: TRBD2
CDR3aa: CATSEEREWNEQFF
CDR3nt: TGTGCCACCAGTGAAGAGCGGGAGTGGAATGAGCAGTTCTTC

abundance: .
v_gene: TRBV5-1
j_gene: TRBJ2-7
d_gene: .
CDR3aa: CASSLVVTSYEQYF
CDR3nt: TGCGCCAGCAGCTTGGTGGTGACAAGCTACGAGCAGTACTTC

abundance: once
v_gene: TRBV19
j_gene: TRBJ2-1
d_gene: TRBD2
CDR3aa: CAGSAGGPKFF
CDR3nt: TGTGCGGGTTCGGCGGGGGGGCCGAAGTTCTTC

abundance: .
v_gene: TRBV19
j_gene: TRBJ2-7
d_gene: TRBD1
CDR3aa: CASSSPGQVGDEQYF
CDR3nt: TGTGCCAGTAGTTCTCCGGGACAGGTCGGCGACGAGCAGTACTTC

abundance: .
v_gene: TRBV7-3
j_gene: TRBJ2-1
d_gene: TRBD1
CDR3aa: CASSRTGDHEQFF
CDR3nt: TGTGCCAGCAGCCGGACAGGGGACCATGAGCAGTTCTTC